Below, one TCR beta chain is given with its context. The clone's antigen remains unknown. No much larger clonotype is one base removed from it; base qualities were not supplied. This entry is derived from a study of T cell responses to AZD1222 COVID-19 vaccine (dated by TCRdb to about 2021). For the wider study: Because spike-specific TCR depth and breadth did not differ between the two schedules, AZD1222 recipients who got a second dose at roughly 4 weeks were pooled with those who got a second dose at roughly 12 weeks. Enrollment into the trials was organized by age into subgroups of 18-55, 56-69 and 70-plus years, and those subgroups contained roughly 140, 27 and 60 TCR-sequenced participants, respectively. TCR sequencing covered approximately 230 trial participants: around 210 given two doses of AZD1222 and 26 given two doses of MenACWY control vaccine. What the study reported, not specific to this receptor: Participants were mostly white British and included more females than males, and it was suggested by the authors that clonal diversity may have been underestimated. After two AZD1222 doses, both the breadth and the depth of spike-specific TCRs were significantly higher than at day 0 and than in MenACWY recipients. In the small 56-69-year group, the increase in depth fell short of significance, most likely because of low power. CD4 TCRs associated with the vaccine covered the entire spike protein, and the dominant responses were in regions 160-218 and 743-854. Because no samples from the day 14 peak response were available, repertoires could be characterized only after the peak T cell response. Epitopes outside the regions mutated in the B.1.351 and B.1.1.7 variants were reportedly recognized by nearly half of the unique spike-specific TCRs. Only a handful of AZD1222 recipients were SARS-CoV-2 seropositive at baseline, limiting conclusions about previously exposed vaccinees.

Trimming costs V 4 bases and J 0 bases, and their ends lie 9 bases apart. The CDR3 sequence holds 13 residues, the cysteine and phenylalanine included. Just CDR3 DNA is preserved here, 39 bases in frame from base 1. CDR1 SQVTM and CDR2 ANQGSEA were looked up in the germline V gene. Per the publication, the time point label means: baseline before first vaccination. Vaccinee samples were obtained from the UK trials COV001 and COV002, which included a single-blind randomized controlled phase 2/3 trial of AZD1222 (ChAdOx1 nCoV-19) in healthy adults. For TCRbeta chain sequencing, PBMC samples were collected from trial participants at day 0 and at day 28 after the second dose. The CDR3 regions of human TCRbeta chains were analyzed by immunosequencing. Per the source publication's procedure: Repertoire TCRs were matched against a reference library of SARS-CoV-2-specific TCRs generated with the MIRA antigen-specificity platform. Breadth was defined as the fraction of unique TCRs that were SARS-CoV-2-associated. Depth was defined as the fraction of total T cells that were SARS-CoV-2-associated. Using the MIRA data, every spike-specific TCR was mapped to the spike region that the TCR reacted to and assigned to either a CD4 or a CD8 class. Log10-transformed breadth and depth values were compared by one-way ANOVA with Sidak's multiple comparisons tests. As stored in TCRdb, this immuneACCESS dataset retains in-frame rearrangements with V and J assigned. A fraction of the clones does not appear; measured against another copy, unresolved V genes explain less than half of the discrepancy, and the remainder lacks a known reason. V, J and clone size derive from that table, while D and trimming were established from the DNA sequence. The sample yields 85,000 to 95,000 clones; around 87% were counted once. About 8.4% of the sample is held by the ten biggest clonotypes.

The chain is encoded by TRBV29-1 joined to TRBJ1-1; D gene: possibly TRBD1, on 5 matching bases. The receptor was isolated from an adult in good health. The starting material was peripheral blood, obtained on day 0 of AZD1222 vaccination. The DNA sequence reads TGCAGCGTTGCGCGGGACCTGAACACTGAAGCTTTCTTT. This gives the protein CSVARDLNTEAFF.